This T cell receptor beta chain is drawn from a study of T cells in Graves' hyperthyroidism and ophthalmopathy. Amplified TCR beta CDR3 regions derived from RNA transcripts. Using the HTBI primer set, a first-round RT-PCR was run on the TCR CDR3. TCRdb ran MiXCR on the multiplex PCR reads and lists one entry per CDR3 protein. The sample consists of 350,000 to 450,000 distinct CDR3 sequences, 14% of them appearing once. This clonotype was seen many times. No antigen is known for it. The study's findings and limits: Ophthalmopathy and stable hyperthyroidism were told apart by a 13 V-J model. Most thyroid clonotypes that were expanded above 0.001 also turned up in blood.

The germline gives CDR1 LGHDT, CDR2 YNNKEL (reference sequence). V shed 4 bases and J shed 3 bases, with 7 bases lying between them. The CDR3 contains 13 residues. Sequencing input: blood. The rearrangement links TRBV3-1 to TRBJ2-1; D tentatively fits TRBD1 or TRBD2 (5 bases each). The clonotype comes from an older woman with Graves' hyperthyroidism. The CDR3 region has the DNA TGTGCCAGCAGCCGGGACCTCTACAATGAGCAGTTCTTC. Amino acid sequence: CASSRDLYNEQFF.